The present T cell receptor beta chain was sequenced within a study of T cells in Graves' hyperthyroidism and ophthalmopathy. Amplification targeted TCR beta CDR3 regions from RNA transcripts. The HTBI primer set was used in a first-round RT-PCR of the TCR CDR3. TCRdb redid the calling of the multiplex PCR reads with MiXCR, one entry per CDR3 protein. The sample shows roughly 800,000 distinct CDR3 sequences, 38% of them seen only once. This clonotype was detected a few times. Per the germline V gene, CDR1 is PRHDT and CDR2 is FYEKMQ (reference sequence). Trimming at V came to 4 bases and at J to 5 bases, leaving 7 bases not matched to a gene. The CDR3 has 15 amino acids. Stable Graves' hyperthyroidism denoted no ophthalmopathy progression over 18 months.

This TCR was recovered from a man aged 18 to 30 with Graves' hyperthyroidism. The rearrangement links TRBV13 to TRBJ2-7; 11 bases are shared with TRBD1. The sample was blood. CDR3 DNA: TGTGCCAGCAGCTCCCCGGGACAGGGGGTCCACGAGCAGTACTTC. Residues: CASSSPGQGVHEQYF.